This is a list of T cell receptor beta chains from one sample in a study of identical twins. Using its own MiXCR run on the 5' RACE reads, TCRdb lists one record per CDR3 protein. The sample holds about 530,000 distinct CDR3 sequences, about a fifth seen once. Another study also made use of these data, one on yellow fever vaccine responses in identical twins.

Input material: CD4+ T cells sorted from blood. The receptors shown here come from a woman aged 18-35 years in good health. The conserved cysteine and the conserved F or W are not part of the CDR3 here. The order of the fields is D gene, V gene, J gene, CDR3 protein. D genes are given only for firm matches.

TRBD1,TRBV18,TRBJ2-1,ASSTGTGAYNEQF
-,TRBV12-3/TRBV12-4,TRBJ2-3,ASSLAPSADTQY
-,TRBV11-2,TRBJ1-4,ASSSATGLYEKLF
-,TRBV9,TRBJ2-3,ASSVATAAGDTQY
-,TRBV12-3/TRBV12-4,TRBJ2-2,ASSLGQQVITGELF
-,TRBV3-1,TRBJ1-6,ASSQETGRSPLH
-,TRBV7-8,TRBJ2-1,ASSFKQGNEQF
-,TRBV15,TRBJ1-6,ATSSKKGSYNSPLH
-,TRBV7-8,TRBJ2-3,ASSKRTQTTDTQY
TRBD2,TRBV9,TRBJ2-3,ASSERGGQQDTQY
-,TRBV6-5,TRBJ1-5,ASSSGAAEQPQH
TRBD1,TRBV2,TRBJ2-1,ASTPDRGDEQF
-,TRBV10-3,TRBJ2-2,AIKSGSGVNTGELF
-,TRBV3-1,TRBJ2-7,ASSQVQYEQY
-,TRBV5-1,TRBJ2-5,ASSLRGVETQY
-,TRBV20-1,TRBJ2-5,SARGRGLFPIETQY
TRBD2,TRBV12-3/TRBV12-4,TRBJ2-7,ASSSTTSGGVYEQY
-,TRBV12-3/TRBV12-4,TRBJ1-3,ASRPNEGSGNTIY
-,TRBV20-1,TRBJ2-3,SASYSTDTQY
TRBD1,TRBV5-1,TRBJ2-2,ASSSGGQGNTGELF
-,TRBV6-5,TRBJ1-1,ASSYQQRTLNTEAF
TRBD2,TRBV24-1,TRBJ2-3,ATSRGGYTQY
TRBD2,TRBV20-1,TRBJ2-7,SARLAGGTYEQY
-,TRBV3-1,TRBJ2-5,ASSQGGPWETQY
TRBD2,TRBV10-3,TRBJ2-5,ATGRGTEVRETQY
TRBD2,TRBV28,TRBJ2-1,ASGERDPYNEQF
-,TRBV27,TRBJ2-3,ASHYRAPTDTQY
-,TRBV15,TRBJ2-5,ATSRVGQSQETQY
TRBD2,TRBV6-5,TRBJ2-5,ASSYSGPLAWETQY
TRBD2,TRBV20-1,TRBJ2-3,SARRLASTDTQY
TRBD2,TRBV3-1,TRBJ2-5,ASSQDLAVVTQY
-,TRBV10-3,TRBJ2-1,AIRTDLGGEQF
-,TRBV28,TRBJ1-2,ASGSSGYGYT
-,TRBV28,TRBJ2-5,ASSLSSTGRETQY
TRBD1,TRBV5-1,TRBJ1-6,ASSIRQGADSPLH
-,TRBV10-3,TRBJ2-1,AIGQNPNEQF
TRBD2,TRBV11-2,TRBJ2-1,ASSPRGGGYNEQF
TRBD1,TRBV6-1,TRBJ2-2,ASSRLLRGRVGELF
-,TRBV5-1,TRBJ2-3,ASSVTPPGGMPDTQY
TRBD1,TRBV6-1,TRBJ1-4,ASSEAGQGQEKLF
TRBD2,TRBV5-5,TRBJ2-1,ASSLLAEVYNEQF
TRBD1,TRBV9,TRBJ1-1,ASSARQGANTEAF
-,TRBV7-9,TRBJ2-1,ASSPRPQGNEQF
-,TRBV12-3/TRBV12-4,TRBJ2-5,ASTLRGAGTQY
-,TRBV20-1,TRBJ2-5,SDQDRADQETQY
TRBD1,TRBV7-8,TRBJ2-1,ASSLGVTGAKF
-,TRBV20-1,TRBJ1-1,SARPTGKTEAF
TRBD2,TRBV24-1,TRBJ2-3,ATSDRGTKIVAGGPTDTQY
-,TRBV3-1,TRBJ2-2,ASSQGGDTFHANTGELF
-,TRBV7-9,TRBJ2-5,ASSLAIRTQY
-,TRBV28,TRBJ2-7,ASRPQGYEQY